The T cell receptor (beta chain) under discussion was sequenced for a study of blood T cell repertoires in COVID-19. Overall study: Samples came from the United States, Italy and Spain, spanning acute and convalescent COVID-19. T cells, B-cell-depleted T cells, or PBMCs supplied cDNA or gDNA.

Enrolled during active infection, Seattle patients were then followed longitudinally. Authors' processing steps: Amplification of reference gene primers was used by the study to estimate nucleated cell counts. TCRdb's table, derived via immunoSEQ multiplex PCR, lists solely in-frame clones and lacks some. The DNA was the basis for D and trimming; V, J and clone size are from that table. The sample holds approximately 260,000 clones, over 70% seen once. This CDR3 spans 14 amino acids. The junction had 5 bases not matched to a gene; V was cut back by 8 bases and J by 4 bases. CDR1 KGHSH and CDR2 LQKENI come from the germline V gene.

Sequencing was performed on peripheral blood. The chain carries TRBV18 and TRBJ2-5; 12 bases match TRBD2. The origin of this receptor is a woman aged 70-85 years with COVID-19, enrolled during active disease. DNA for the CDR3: TGTGCCAGCACCGCTAGCGGGAGGGGAGAGACCCAGTACTTC. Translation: CASTASGRGETQYF.